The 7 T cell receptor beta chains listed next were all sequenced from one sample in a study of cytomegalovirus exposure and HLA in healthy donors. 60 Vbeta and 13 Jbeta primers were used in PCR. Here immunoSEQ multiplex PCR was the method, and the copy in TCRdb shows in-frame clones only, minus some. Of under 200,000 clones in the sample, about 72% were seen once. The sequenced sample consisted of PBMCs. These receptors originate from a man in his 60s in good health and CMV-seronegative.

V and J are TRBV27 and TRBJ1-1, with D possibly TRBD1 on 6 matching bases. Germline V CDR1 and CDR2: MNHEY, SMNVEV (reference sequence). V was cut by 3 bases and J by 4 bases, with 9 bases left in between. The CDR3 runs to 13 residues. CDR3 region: CASSFNRATEAFF. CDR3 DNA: TGTGCCAGCAGTTTTAACAGGGCCACTGAAGCTTTCTTT.

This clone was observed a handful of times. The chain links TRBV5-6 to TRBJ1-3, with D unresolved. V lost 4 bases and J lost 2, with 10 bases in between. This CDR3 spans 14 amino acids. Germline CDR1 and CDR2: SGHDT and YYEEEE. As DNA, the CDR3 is TGTGCCAGCAGCCTCGACGAGGCTGGAAACACCATATATTTT. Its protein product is CASSLDEAGNTIYF.

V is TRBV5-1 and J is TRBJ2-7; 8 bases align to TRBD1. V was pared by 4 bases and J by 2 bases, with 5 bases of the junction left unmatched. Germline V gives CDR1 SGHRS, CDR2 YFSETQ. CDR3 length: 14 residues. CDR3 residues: CASSQVTGAYEQYF. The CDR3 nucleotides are TGCGCCAGCAGCCAAGTGACAGGGGCCTACGAGCAGTACTTC.

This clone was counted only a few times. CDR3 loop: CASSLDAAHEQFF. The CDR3 DNA reads as TGCGCCAGCAGCTTGGACGCGGCGCATGAGCAGTTCTTC. This chain joins TRBV5-1 and TRBJ2-1; D not resolved. Germline V gene data show CDR1 as SGHRS and CDR2 as YFSETQ. Trimming took off 0 bases at V and 8 bases at J, with 9 bases between the two ends. This CDR3 has 13 residues.

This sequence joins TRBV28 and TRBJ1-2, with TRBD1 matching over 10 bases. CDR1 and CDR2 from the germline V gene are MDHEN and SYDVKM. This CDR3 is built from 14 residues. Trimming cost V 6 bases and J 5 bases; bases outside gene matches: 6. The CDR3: CASRTAGQGYGYTF. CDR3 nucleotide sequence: TGTGCCAGCAGAACCGCGGGACAGGGGTATGGCTACACCTTC.

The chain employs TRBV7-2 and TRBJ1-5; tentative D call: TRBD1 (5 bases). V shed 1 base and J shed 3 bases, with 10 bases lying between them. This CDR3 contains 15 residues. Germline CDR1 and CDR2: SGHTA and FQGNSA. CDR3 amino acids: CASSLGGGNNQPQHF. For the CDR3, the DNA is TGTGCCAGCAGCTTAGGCGGGGGGAACAATCAGCCCCAGCATTTT.

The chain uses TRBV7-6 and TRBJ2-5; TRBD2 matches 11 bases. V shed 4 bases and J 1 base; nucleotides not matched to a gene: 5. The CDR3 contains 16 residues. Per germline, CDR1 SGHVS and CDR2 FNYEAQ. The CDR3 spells CASSSLAGGLQETQYF. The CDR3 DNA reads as TGTGCCAGCAGCTCGCTAGCGGGAGGCCTCCAAGAGACCCAGTACTTC.